One sample yielded the 20 T cell receptor beta chains listed below, sequenced in a study of beta chain features in type 1 diabetes (dated by TCRdb to the late 2010s). Library method: the immunoSEQ multiplex PCR assay. The entire amount of isolated RNA was reverse transcribed using the High Capacity cDNA Reverse Transcription Kit, so the sequenced TCRB transcripts were expressed ones. TCRdb took over this immuneACCESS table, retaining in-frame rearrangements with V and J assigned. Such tables are incomplete; in checked studies, under half of the missing clones stem from an unresolved V gene, and the remainder is unexplained. In this sample the table shows about 320,000 clones, 13% to 15% of which occur a single time. 6.7% of the sample rests with the top ten. The sample consisted of central memory CD4+ T cells from blood. The receptors stem from a man aged 30-40 years in good health.

The rearrangement joins TRBV7-2 to TRBJ1-2, with 7 bases that match TRBD1. V dropped 1 base and J dropped 6; count of bases not matched to a gene: 5. The CDR3 covers 14 residues. Germline values: CDR1 SGHTA, CDR2 FQGNSA. This CDR3 reads CASSLVRGLDGYTF. DNA for the CDR3: TGTGCCAGCAGCTTAGTGAGGGGGCTGGATGGCTACACCTTC.

This clone was detected many times. The chain employs TRBV5-1 and TRBJ2-3; weak D call: TRBD2 (6 bases). This CDR3 comprises 16 residues. V was pared by 3 bases and J by 3 bases, with 17 bases between. The V gene's germline CDR1 is SGHRS and CDR2 YFSETQ. The CDR3 DNA sequence: TGCGCCAGCAGCTCCCCTGGCGGGGTGAAGACAGATACGCAGTATTTT. Amino acid sequence: CASSSPGGVKTDTQYF.

This sequence joins TRBV11-2 and TRBJ2-7; D ambiguous. This CDR3 has 16 amino acids. CDR1 and CDR2 (germline): SGHAT, FQNNGV. V lost 1 base and J lost 3, with 16 bases in between. The CDR3 loop reads CASSLGFGQKGYEQYF. In nucleotides, the CDR3 is TGTGCCAGCAGCTTAGGATTCGGGCAGAAGGGCTACGAGCAGTACTTC.

This clone appeared a few times. This chain uses TRBV19 with TRBJ2-6; TRBD1 is a possible D gene (6 bases). The CDR3 spans 15 residues. Germline loops: CDR1 LNHDA, CDR2 SQIVND (reference sequence). Trimming removed 3 bases from V and 4 bases from J, with 10 bases in between. The DNA of the CDR3 is TGTGCCAGTAGTATCACAGGGACAGGGGCCAACGTCCTGACTTTC. Protein sequence: CASSITGTGANVLTF.

There are a few counts of this clone. The chain carries TRBV5-1 and TRBJ1-3; D gene unclear. The CDR3 totals 15 residues. The ends were cut back, 0 bases at V and 1 base at J, with 8 bases in the middle. The germline CDR1 and CDR2 sequences are SGHRS and YFSETQ. The chain's CDR3 is CASSLAAGSGNTIYF. In DNA form, the CDR3 reads TGCGCCAGCAGCTTGGCTGCGGGGTCTGGAAACACCATATATTTT.

This chain links TRBV29-1 with TRBJ2-3; D not certain. The ends were cut back, 6 bases at V and 6 bases at J, with 10 bases in the middle. CDR3 length: 11 residues. The germline V gene has CDR1 SQVTM and CDR2 ANQGSEA. The CDR3 protein is CSVQVFDTQYF. The CDR3 DNA reads TGCAGCGTCCAGGTGTTCGATACGCAGTATTTT.

This chain connects TRBV25-1 to TRBJ1-4; tentatively, D is TRBD1 (5 bases). Trimming stripped 5 bases from V and 8 bases from J, with 12 bases between. The CDR3 extends over 13 amino acids. In germline, CDR1 is MGHDK, CDR2 SYGVNS. This chain's CDR3 is CASSRGLQEKLFF. The DNA for the CDR3 is TGTGCCAGCAGTAGGGGACTTCAGGAAAAACTGTTTTTT. The full variable domain, rest sourced from reference TRBV25-1 and TRBJ1-4, is EADIYQTPRYLVIGTGKKITLECSQTMGHDKMYWYQQDPGMELHLIHYSYGVNSTEKGDLSSESTVSRIRTEHFPLTLESARPSHTSQYLCASSRGLQEKLFFGSGTQLSVL.

This clone was counted between two and nine times. The chain links TRBV5-4 to TRBJ2-1; 7 bases are shared with TRBD1. V lost 3 bases, J lost 2 bases, and 5 bases stayed unmatched. Germline V lookup: CDR1 SGHNT, CDR2 YYREEE (reference sequence). The CDR3 covers 15 residues. CDR3 amino acids: CASSSDRLTYNEQFF. The CDR3 nucleotides are TGTGCCAGCAGCTCGGACAGGTTGACCTACAATGAGCAGTTCTTC. Based on the CDR3 plus reference TRBV5-4 and TRBJ2-1, the full variable domain is ETGVTQSPTHLIKTRGQQVTLRCSSQSGHNTVSWYQQALGQGPQFIFQYYREEENGRGNFPPRFSGLQFPNYSSELNVNALELDDSALYLCASSSDRLTYNEQFFGPGTRLTVL.

The rearrangement uses TRBV9 and TRBJ2-5; D perhaps matches TRBD2 (5 bases). The CDR3 contains 13 residues. Germline V gene sequence: CDR1 SGDLS, CDR2 YYNGEE. Deletions cut 2 bases from V and 5 bases from J, with 10 bases between. The CDR3 nucleotides read TGTGCCAGCAGCGTCGGGGATTGGGAGACCCAGTACTTC. Translating it yields CASSVGDWETQYF.

This clone was detected a few times. The gene calls are TRBV20-1 and TRBJ2-3, with a possible D match to TRBD2 (5 bases). Germline CDR1 is DFQATT and CDR2 is SNEGSKA (reference sequence). The CDR3 runs to 11 residues. Trimming took off 6 bases at V and 6 bases at J, with 10 bases between the two ends. The CDR3: CSAEIADTQYF. The DNA for the CDR3 is TGCAGTGCGGAAATAGCGGATACGCAGTATTTT.

This clone was counted a few times. The junction departs from the called germline gene at one end, perhaps through a read error. The CDR3 region has the DNA TGCGCCAGCAGCCAAGATAGAGGGGCCAGGGTAGATACGCAGTATTTT. Its translation is CASSQDRGARVDTQYF. The V call is TRBV7-9, the J call TRBJ2-3; the D gene could be TRBD1 or TRBD2 (5 bases each). The CDR3 runs 16 residues. Germline CDR1 SEHNR, CDR2 FQNEAQ (reference sequence).

In this sample, this clone turned up a few times. This chain joins TRBV25-1 and TRBJ1-2, with no clear D. CDR1 is MGHDK, CDR2 SYGVNS, per germline. V lost 8 bases to trimming and J lost 6 bases, with 22 bases between them. CDR3 length: 15 amino acids. Here the CDR3 DNA reads TGTGCCAGCGGGTCGAATGTGATGATAGGCGATGGCTACACCTTC. It is translated as CASGSNVMIGDGYTF.

A few counts support this clone. The chain uses TRBV27 and TRBJ2-7; maybe TRBD1 (7 bases). The CDR3 runs 14 residues. V was pared by 5 bases and J by 2 bases, with 13 bases between. Looked up from germline, CDR1 is MNHEY and CDR2 is SMNVEV (reference sequence). The CDR3 DNA reads TGTGCCAGCAGTATCAGGGGGAGGACCTACGAGCAGTACGTC. This translates into CASSIRGRTYEQYV.

This clone was detected a few times. V is TRBV4-3 and J is TRBJ2-3, with TRBD2 identical over 8 bases. The trim removed 0 bases at V and 0 bases at J, leaving 5 bases unmatched. Germline lookup yields CDR1 LGHNA and CDR2 YSLEER. CDR3 length: 17 residues. The CDR3 DNA reads as TGCGCCAGCAGCCAAGAGTCGGCTAGCGGGAGCACAGATACGCAGTATTTT. It codes for CASSQESASGSTDTQYF.

The gene calls are TRBV6-1 and TRBJ1-6; D might be TRBD1 (5 bases). The CDR3 has 14 residues. V gave up 6 bases and J gave up 10 bases, with 16 bases separating them. The germline CDR1 and CDR2 sequences are MNHNS and SASEGT. The CDR3 is CASRRRDRVSPLHF. The CDR3 region has the DNA TGTGCCAGCAGACGTCGGGACCGGGTCTCACCCCTCCACTTT.

V and J are TRBV7-2 and TRBJ2-5; D could derive from TRBD1 or TRBD2 (6 bases each). V lost 1 base, J lost 5 bases, and 20 bases lay in between. Germline-derived CDR1 and CDR2 are SGHTA and FQGNSA. The CDR3 covers 17 residues. As DNA, the CDR3 is TGTGCCAGCAGCTTAGTGGCGGGTAGGGGGGTTCGGGAGACCCAGTACTTC. This encodes CASSLVAGRGVRETQYF.

This clone was observed many times. This rearrangement joins TRBV21-1 to TRBJ2-2; TRBD1 is taken as the D call from the table, unchecked against the DNA. TRBV21-1 is a known pseudogene. This CDR3 contains 16 residues. In DNA form, the CDR3 reads TGTGCCAGCAGCAAAGGTGGCCACAGGAACACCGGGGAGCTGTTTTTT. Protein: CASSKGGHRNTGELFF.

This clone was counted a few times. The chain's CDR3 is CASSSLFSDDYGYTF. The CDR3 DNA reads as TGTGCCAGCAGTTCCCTTTTCAGTGATGACTATGGCTACACCTTC. The V call is TRBV25-1, the J call TRBJ1-2; D not certain. Germline lookup yields CDR1 MGHDK and CDR2 SYGVNS. V was pared by 5 bases and J by 3 bases, with 16 bases between. This CDR3 has 15 residues.

The table lists this clone with a few counts. The chain joins TRBV6-1 to TRBJ2-5, with 8 bases that match TRBD1. The CDR3 contains 15 residues. After removal of 4 bases from V and 5 bases from J, the junction contained 9 bases not matched to a gene. Germline lookup yields CDR1 MNHNS and CDR2 SASEGT. CDR3 amino acids: CASSARPGGRETQYF. The CDR3, as DNA: TGTGCCAGCAGTGCCCGCCCAGGGGGCCGGGAGACCCAGTACTTC.

Comment on this clone: This likely stems from a read error, as it lies one base from a far larger clone. This chain connects TRBV5-5 to TRBJ2-1; D is uncertain. V lost 2 bases and J 4 bases, leaving 4 bases between the germline ends. Germline CDR1 is SGHKS and CDR2 is YYEKEE (reference sequence). This CDR3 has 12 amino acids. The CDR3 sequence: CASSFGYNEQFF. The CDR3, as DNA: TGTGCCAGCAGCTTCGGGTACAATGAGCAGTTCTTC.